A selection of T cell receptor beta chains follows, all from one sample in a study of naive CD8 T cells in extremely preterm neonates. Repertoires were generated with immunoSEQ multiplex PCR, while TCRdb's copy carries only in-frame clones and drops some. The data show approximately 5,500 clones, with almost 99% seen just once and 0.55% to 0.6% held by the top ten. Sequenced material: naive CD8+ T cells from blood. The source of these receptors is a human donor in good health. Both conserved end residues are part of each CDR3. A D gene is named only where the DNA matches it firmly. Size is stated for part of the rows, as once, few or many counts, or as a class when the clone is expanded.

v_gene	abundance	d_gene	j_gene	CDR3aa	CDR3nt
TRBV28	NA	TRBD1	TRBJ1-4	CASSSPGGGVKLFF	TGTGCCAGCAGTTCCCCAGGGGGCGGGGTAAAACTGTTTTTT
TRBV6-5	NA	NA	TRBJ2-2	CASSPTENTGELFF	TGTGCCAGCAGTCCTACAGAGAACACCGGGGAGCTGTTTTTT
TRBV5-1	NA	TRBD1	TRBJ2-1	CASSLKRGQGAVGEQFF	TGCGCCAGCAGCCTAAAACGTGGACAGGGGGCGGTCGGTGAGCAGTTCTTC
TRBV15	NA	TRBD2	TRBJ2-7	CATSSYPTSGPYEQYF	TGTGCCACCAGCAGTTACCCCACTAGCGGCCCCTACGAGCAGTACTTC
TRBV25-1	NA	TRBD2	TRBJ2-5	CASSGGGGEKYF	TGTGCCAGCAGTGGGGGTGGGGGGGAAAAGTACTTC
TRBV28	NA	TRBD1	TRBJ2-1	CANSARDRGHHEQFF	TGTGCCAACTCCGCCCGGGACAGGGGGCACCATGAGCAGTTCTTC
TRBV9	NA	NA	TRBJ2-2	CASSPRGGELFF	TGTGCCAGCAGCCCCCGGGGCGGGGAGCTGTTTTTT
TRBV6-5	NA	NA	TRBJ1-3	CASSYSEGNTIYF	TGTGCCAGCAGTTACTCTGAGGGAAACACCATATATTTT
TRBV9	NA	TRBD1	TRBJ1-3	CASSEQGLENTIYF	TGTGCCAGCAGCGAACAGGGGTTAGAAAACACCATATATTTT
TRBV27	NA	NA	TRBJ2-7	CASSTGYEQYF	TGTGCCAGCAGCACAGGGTACGAGCAGTACTTC
TRBV7-9	once	NA	TRBJ2-2	CASSWRADNTGELFF	TGTGCCAGCAGCTGGCGGGCAGATAACACCGGGGAGCTGTTTTTT
TRBV27	NA	NA	TRBJ2-2	CASSLPGDGTGELFF	TGTGCCAGCAGTTTGCCAGGGGATGGCACCGGGGAGCTGTTTTTT
TRBV30	NA	NA	TRBJ1-2	CAWSKKGGYGYTF	TGTGCCTGGAGTAAGAAAGGGGGTTATGGCTACACCTTC
TRBV15	NA	TRBD2	TRBJ2-1	CATSRASSGINEQFF	TGTGCCACCAGCAGAGCGTCTAGCGGGATCAATGAGCAGTTCTTC
TRBV29-1	NA	NA	TRBJ1-2	CSVEDRGGYTF	TGCAGCGTTGAAGATCGGGGGGGCTACACCTTC
TRBV27	NA	TRBD2	TRBJ2-1	CASSNSGSRVFDEQFF	TGTGCCAGCAGTAATAGCGGGAGTCGAGTTTTCGATGAGCAGTTCTTC
TRBV6-6	NA	TRBD1	TRBJ1-1	CASTGTGVEAFF	TGTGCCAGCACTGGTACAGGGGTTGAAGCTTTCTTT
TRBV10-2	NA	TRBD1	TRBJ2-7	CASSQTGILGEQYF	TGCGCCAGCAGCCAGACAGGGATCTTGGGCGAGCAGTACTTC
TRBV19	NA	TRBD2	TRBJ2-3	CASSPDAPPLAGSTDTQYF	TGTGCCAGTAGTCCCGACGCCCCACCACTAGCGGGGAGCACAGATACGCAGTATTTT
TRBV7-2	NA	NA	TRBJ2-7	CASSPSYFEQYF	TGTGCCAGCAGCCCCTCGTACTTCGAGCAGTACTTC
TRBV19	NA	TRBD1	TRBJ2-3	CAIGQGSPTDTQYF	TGTGCCATCGGACAGGGGTCTCCCACAGATACGCAGTATTTT
TRBV25-1	NA	NA	TRBJ2-1	CASSEYRGGEQFF	TGTGCCAGCAGTGAATATAGGGGTGGTGAGCAGTTCTTC
TRBV27	NA	NA	TRBJ2-7	CASSFFGNSYEQYF	TGTGCCAGCAGTTTCTTCGGGAACTCCTACGAGCAGTACTTC
TRBV10-3	NA	TRBD1	TRBJ1-5	CATWTGGRQPQHF	TGTGCCACATGGACAGGGGGTCGCCAGCCCCAGCATTTT
TRBV5-4	NA	TRBD2	TRBJ2-3	CASSQAGGTDTQYF	TGTGCCAGCAGCCAGGCGGGGGGGACAGATACGCAGTATTTT
TRBV7-9	once	NA	TRBJ1-5	CASRGGLNQPQHF	TGTGCCAGCAGAGGCGGGCTCAATCAGCCCCAGCATTTT
TRBV27	NA	TRBD1	TRBJ2-1	CASTSGQGEMNEQFF	TGTGCCAGCACGTCCGGACAGGGGGAAATGAATGAGCAGTTCTTC
TRBV7-9	NA	NA	TRBJ2-1	CASSSSSYNEQFF	TGTGCCAGCAGCTCCAGCTCCTACAATGAGCAGTTCTTC
TRBV2	NA	TRBD1	TRBJ2-7	CASSGTGRDEQYF	TGTGCCAGCAGTGGGACAGGGCGGGACGAGCAGTACTTC
TRBV9	NA	TRBD2	TRBJ2-3	CASSVGQSGVITDTQYF	TGTGCCAGCAGCGTAGGGCAGAGCGGGGTAATCACAGATACGCAGTATTTT
TRBV6-5	NA	TRBD2	TRBJ2-1	CASSYSAGVYNEQFF	TGTGCCAGCAGTTACTCTGCGGGGGTCTACAATGAGCAGTTCTTC
TRBV30	NA	TRBD1	TRBJ1-2	CAGPRDRGIGYTF	TGTGCCGGCCCCCGGGACAGGGGTATTGGCTACACCTTC
TRBV7-9	NA	NA	TRBJ2-7	CASSLASEEQYF	TGTGCCAGCAGCTTAGCCTCGGAGGAGCAGTACTTC
TRBV4-1	NA	NA	TRBJ2-2	CASSHLGIGELFF	TGCGCCAGCAGCCACCTCGGGATCGGGGAGCTGTTTTTT
TRBV10-3	NA	NA	TRBJ1-1	CAISTGTMNTEAFF	TGTGCCATCAGTACAGGTACCATGAACACTGAAGCTTTCTTT
TRBV15	NA	NA	TRBJ2-3	CATSRDPSGWATDTQYF	TGTGCCACCAGCAGAGACCCAAGCGGGTGGGCCACAGATACGCAGTATTTT
TRBV5-6	NA	TRBD2	TRBJ2-7	CASSIGTSGSEQYF	TGTGCCAGCAGCATCGGGACTAGCGGCTCCGAGCAGTACTTC
TRBV25-1	NA	NA	TRBJ2-1	CASSESWAEQFF	TGTGCCAGCAGTGAATCGTGGGCTGAGCAGTTCTTC
TRBV27	NA	TRBD1	TRBJ1-2	CASSFTGQGHSNYGYTF	TGTGCCAGCAGTTTTACGGGACAGGGGCACTCCAACTATGGCTACACCTTC
TRBV7-9	once	TRBD1	TRBJ2-5	CASSPGTDEYF	TGTGCCAGCAGCCCTGGGACAGACGAGTACTTC
TRBV9	NA	TRBD2	TRBJ2-7	CASSLKRERGEQYF	TGTGCCAGCAGCCTCAAGCGGGAGAGGGGCGAGCAGTACTTC
TRBV19	NA	TRBD1	TRBJ1-2	CASSIGSTGGLVYGYTF	TGTGCCAGTAGTATAGGATCGACAGGGGGCCTCGTCTATGGCTACACCTTC